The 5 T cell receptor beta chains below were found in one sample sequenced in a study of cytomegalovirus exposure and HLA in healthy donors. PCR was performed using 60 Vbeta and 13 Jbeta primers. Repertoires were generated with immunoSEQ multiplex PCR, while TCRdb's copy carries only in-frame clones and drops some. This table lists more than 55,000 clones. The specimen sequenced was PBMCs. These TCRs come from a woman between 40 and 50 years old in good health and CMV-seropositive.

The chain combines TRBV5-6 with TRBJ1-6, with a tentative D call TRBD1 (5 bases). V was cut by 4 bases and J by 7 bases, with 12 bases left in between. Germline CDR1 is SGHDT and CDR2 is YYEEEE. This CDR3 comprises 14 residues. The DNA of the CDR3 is TGTGCCAGCAGCCCCGGGACTGTAAATTCACCCCTCCACTTT. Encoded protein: CASSPGTVNSPLHF. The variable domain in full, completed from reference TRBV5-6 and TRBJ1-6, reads DAGVTQSPTHLIKTRGQQVTLRCSPKSGHDTVSWYQQALGQGPQFIFQYYEEEERQRGNFPDRFSGHQFPNYSSELNVNALLLGDSALYLCASSPGTVNSPLHFGNGTRLTVT.

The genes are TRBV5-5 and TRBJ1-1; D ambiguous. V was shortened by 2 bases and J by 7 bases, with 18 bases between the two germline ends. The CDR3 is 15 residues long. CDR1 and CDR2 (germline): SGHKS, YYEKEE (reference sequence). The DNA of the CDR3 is TGTGCCAGCAGCTTAAGCAGCAGGCGTATACTTGAAGCTTTCTTT. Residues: CASSLSSRRILEAFF.

This CDR3 is CASSLLSRGAGEKLFF. The CDR3 DNA follows: TGTGCCAGCAGCCTACTTAGTCGGGGGGCTGGCGAAAAACTGTTTTTT. The rearrangement links TRBV7-8 to TRBJ1-4; weak D call: TRBD1 (6 bases). Germline CDR1 SGHVS, CDR2 FQNEAQ. The CDR3 totals 16 residues. The V end was cut by 5 bases, the J end by 8 bases, with 21 bases between. Drawing the rest from reference TRBV7-8 and TRBJ1-4, the complete variable domain is GAGVSQSPRYKVAKRGQDVALRCDPISGHVSLFWYQQALGQGPEFLTYFQNEAQLDKSGLPSDRFFAERPEGSVSTLKIQRTQQEDSAVYLCASSLLSRGAGEKLFFGSGTQLSVL.

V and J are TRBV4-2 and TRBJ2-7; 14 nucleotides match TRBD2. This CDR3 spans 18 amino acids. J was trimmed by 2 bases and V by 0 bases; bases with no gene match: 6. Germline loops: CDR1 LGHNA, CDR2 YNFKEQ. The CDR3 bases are TGTGCCAGCAGCCAAGAGAGGACTAGCGGGGGGCTAACCTACGAGCAGTACTTC. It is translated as CASSQERTSGGLTYEQYF.

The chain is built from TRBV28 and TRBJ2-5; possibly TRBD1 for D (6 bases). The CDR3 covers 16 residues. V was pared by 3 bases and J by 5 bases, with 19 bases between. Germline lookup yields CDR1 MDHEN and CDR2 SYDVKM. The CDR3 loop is CASSFLQGWVGETQYF. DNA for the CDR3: TGTGCCAGCAGTTTCCTCCAGGGGTGGGTTGGGGAGACCCAGTACTTC.